A single T cell receptor (beta chain) is shown here with its context. Its antigen is unknown. The assay was immunoSEQ multiplex PCR, and TCRdb's table has in-frame clones only and misses some. Here the sample spans 25,000 to 30,000 clones, roughly 86% being singletons. Germline V CDR1 and CDR2: MDHEN, SYDVKM. This CDR3 has 16 amino acids. V was shortened by 6 bases and J by 4 bases, with 20 bases between the two germline ends. The data derive from a study of PD-1 blockade in classical Hodgkin lymphoma. Study results and caveats: After ASCT, patients who started nivolumab under 1 year later were excluded. The origin of the repertoire differences remains undefined, with disease activity or prior therapy as possible causes.

Time point described: cycle 4 day 1 (C4D1), after less than seven weeks of nivolumab. There was relapse after autologous stem cell transplantation in every patient, and there was variation in brentuximab vedotin exposure. Purified CD4+ T cells were obtained from thawed PBMCs through magnetic negative selection. The J gene is TRBJ2-3, the V gene TRBV28; D is perhaps TRBD1 (6 bases). The TCR comes from a human donor with classical Hodgkin lymphoma. This specimen consisted of CD4+ T cells from blood, obtained before the fourth cycle of nivolumab. CDR3 coding DNA: TGTGCCAGCAGGGAATCCCCAGGGGACGGTCCAGATACGCAGTATTTT. It is translated as CASRESPGDGPDTQYF.